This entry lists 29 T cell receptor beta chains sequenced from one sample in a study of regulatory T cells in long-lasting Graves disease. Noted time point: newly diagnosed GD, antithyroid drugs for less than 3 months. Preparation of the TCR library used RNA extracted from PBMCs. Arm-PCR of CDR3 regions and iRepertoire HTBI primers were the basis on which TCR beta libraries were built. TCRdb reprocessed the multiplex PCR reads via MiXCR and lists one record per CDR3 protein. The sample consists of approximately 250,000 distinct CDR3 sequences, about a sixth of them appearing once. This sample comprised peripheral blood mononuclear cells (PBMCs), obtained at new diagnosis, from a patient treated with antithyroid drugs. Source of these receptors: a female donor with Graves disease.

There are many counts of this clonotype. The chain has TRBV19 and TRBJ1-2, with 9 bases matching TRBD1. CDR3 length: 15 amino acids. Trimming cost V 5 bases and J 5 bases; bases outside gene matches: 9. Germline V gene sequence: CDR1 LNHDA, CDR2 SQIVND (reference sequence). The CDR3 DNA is TGTGCCAGTAGTTTCTCCGGGACAGGGCTTTATGGCTACACCTTC. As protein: CASSFSGTGLYGYTF.

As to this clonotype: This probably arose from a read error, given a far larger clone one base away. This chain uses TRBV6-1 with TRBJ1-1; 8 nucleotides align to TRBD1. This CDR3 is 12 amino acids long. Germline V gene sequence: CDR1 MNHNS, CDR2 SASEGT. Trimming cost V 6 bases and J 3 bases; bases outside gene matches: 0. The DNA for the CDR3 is TGTGCCAGCAGGACAGGGGACACTGAAGCTTTCTTT. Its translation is CASRTGDTEAFF.

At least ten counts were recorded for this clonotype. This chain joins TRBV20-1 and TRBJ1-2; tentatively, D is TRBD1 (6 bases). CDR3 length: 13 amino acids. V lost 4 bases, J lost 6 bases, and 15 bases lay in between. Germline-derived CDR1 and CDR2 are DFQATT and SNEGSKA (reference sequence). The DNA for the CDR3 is TGCAGTGCTACCAGTCCGGGACAACATGGCTACACCTTC. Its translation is CSATSPGQHGYTF.

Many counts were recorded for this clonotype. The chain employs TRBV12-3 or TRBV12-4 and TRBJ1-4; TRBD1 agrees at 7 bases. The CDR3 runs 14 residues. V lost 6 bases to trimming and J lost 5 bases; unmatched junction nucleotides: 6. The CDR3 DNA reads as TGTGCCAGCAGGGCCGGGACAGTAAATGAAAAACTGTTTTTT. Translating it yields CASRAGTVNEKLFF.

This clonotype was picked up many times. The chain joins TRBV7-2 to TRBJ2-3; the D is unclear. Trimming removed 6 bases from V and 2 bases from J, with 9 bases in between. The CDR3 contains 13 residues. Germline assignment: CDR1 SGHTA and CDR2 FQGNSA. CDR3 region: CASSQQNTDTQYF. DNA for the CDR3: TGTGCCAGCAGTCAGCAGAACACAGATACGCAGTATTTT.

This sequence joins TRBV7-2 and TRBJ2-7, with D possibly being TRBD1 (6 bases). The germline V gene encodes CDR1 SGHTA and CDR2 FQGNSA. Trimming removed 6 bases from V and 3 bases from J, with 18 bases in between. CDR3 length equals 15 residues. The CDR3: CASRLYRDKDYEQYF. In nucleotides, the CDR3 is TGTGCCAGCAGGTTATACCGGGACAAAGACTACGAGCAGTACTTC.

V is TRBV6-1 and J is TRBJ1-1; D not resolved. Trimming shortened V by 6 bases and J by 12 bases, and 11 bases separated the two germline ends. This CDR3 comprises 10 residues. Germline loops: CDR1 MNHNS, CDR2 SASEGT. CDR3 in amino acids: CASSLTLTFF. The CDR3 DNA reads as TGTGCCAGCAGCCTTACACTAACTTTCTTT.

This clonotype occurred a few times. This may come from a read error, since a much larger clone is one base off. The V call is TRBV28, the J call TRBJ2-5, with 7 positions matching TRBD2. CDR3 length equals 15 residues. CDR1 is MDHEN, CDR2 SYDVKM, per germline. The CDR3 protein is CASSFFSGREEAQYF. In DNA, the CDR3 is TGTGCCAGCAGTTTTTTTAGCGGGCGAGAAGAGGCCCAGTACTTC.

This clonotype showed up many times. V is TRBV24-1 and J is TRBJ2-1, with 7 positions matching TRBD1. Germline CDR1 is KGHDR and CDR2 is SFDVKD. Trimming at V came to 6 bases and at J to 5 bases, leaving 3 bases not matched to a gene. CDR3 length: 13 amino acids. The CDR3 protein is CATSNDRDNEQFF. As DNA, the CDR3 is TGTGCCACCAGTAACGACAGGGACAATGAGCAGTTCTTC.

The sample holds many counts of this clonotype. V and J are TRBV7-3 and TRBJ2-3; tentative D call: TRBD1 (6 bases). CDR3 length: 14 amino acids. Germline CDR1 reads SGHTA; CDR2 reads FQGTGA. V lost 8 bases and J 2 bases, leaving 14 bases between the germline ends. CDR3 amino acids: CASSATGPTDTQYF. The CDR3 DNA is TGTGCCAGCTCAGCGACAGGCCCCACAGATACGCAGTATTTT.

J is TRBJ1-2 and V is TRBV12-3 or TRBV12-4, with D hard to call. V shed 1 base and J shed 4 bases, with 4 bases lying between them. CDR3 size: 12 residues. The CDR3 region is CASSLVVYGYTF. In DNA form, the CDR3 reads TGTGCCAGCAGTTTAGTAGTCTATGGCTACACCTTC.

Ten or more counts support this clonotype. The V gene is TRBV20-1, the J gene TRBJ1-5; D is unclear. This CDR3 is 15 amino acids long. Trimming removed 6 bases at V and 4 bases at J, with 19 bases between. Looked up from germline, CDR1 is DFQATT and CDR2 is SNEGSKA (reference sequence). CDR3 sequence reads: CSAQAPVPGNQPQHF. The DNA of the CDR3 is TGCAGTGCCCAGGCTCCCGTCCCTGGGAATCAGCCCCAGCATTTT.

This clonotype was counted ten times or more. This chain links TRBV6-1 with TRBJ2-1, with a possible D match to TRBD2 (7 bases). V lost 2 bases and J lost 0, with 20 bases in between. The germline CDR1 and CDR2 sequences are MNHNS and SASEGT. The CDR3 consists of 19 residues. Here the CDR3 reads CASSEKAGEGWSSYNEQFF. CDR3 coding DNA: TGTGCCAGCAGTGAAAAGGCAGGGGAGGGTTGGAGCTCCTACAATGAGCAGTTCTTC.

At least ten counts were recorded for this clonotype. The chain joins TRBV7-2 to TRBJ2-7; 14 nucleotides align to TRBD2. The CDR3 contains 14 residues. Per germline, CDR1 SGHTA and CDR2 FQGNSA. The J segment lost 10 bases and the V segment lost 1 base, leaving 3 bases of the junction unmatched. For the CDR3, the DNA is TGTGCCAGCAGCTTAGGACTAGCGGGAGGGCCCCAGTACTTC. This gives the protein CASSLGLAGGPQYF.

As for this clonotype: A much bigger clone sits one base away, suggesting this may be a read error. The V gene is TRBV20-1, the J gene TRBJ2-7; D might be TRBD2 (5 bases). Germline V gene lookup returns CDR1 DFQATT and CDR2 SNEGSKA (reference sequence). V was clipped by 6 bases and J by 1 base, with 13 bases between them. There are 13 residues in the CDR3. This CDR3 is CSAWENPSYEQYF. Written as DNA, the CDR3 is TGCAGTGCCTGGGAGAACCCATCCTACGAGCAGTACTTC.

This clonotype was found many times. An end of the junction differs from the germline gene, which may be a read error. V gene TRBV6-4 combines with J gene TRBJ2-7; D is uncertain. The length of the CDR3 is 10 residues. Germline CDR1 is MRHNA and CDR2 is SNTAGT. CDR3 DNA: TGTGCCAGCAGCTTAGTTCGTTTAGGTTTC. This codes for CASSLVRLGF.

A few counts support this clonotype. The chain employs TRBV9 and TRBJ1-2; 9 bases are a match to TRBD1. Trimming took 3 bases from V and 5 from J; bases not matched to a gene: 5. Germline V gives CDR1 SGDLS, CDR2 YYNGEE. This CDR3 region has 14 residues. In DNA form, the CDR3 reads TGTGCCAGCAGCGGGACAGGGGCTAGGTATGGCTACACCTTC. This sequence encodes CASSGTGARYGYTF.

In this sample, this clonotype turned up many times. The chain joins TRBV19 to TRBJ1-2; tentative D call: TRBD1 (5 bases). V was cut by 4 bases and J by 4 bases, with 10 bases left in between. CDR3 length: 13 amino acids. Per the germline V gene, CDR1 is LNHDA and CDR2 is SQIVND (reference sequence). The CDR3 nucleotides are TGTGCCAGTAGTAAAGGGGACCTCTATGGCTACACCTTC. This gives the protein CASSKGDLYGYTF.

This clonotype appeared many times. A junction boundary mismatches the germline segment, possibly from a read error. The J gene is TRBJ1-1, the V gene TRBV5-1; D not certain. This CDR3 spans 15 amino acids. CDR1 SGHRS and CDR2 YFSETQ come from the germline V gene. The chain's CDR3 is CASSLAPGMNTEAFF. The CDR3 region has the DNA TGTGCCAGCAGCTTAGCCCCCGGGATGAACACTGAAGCTTTCTTT.

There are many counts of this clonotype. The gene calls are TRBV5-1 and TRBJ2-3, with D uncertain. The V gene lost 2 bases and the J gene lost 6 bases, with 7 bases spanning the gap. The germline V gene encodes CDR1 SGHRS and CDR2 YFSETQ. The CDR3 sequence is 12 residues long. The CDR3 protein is CASSFTADTQYF. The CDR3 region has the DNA TGCGCCAGCAGCTTTACAGCCGATACGCAGTATTTT.

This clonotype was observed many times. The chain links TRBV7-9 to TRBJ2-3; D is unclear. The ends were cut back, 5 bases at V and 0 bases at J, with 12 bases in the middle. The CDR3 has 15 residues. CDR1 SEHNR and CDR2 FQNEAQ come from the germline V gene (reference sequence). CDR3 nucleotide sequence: TGTGCCAGCAGCCCCCGCTTCTCTAGCACAGATACGCAGTATTTT. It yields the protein CASSPRFSSTDTQYF.

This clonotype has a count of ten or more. In DNA, the CDR3 is TGTGCCAGCAGTGAATCCAGCGGGAGTTTCGGTGAGCAGTTCTTC. This encodes CASSESSGSFGEQFF. This sequence joins TRBV6-4 and TRBJ2-1, with 8 bases that match TRBD2. Per germline, CDR1 MRHNA and CDR2 SNTAGT. V lost 3 bases, J lost 9 bases, and 10 bases stayed unmatched. The CDR3 has 15 amino acids.

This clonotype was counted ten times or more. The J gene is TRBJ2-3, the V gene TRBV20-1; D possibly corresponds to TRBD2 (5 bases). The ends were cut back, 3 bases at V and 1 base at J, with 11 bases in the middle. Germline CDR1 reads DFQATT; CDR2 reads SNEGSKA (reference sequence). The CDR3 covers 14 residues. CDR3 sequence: CSARVGAGTDTQYF. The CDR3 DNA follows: TGCAGTGCTAGGGTGGGAGCGGGCACAGATACGCAGTATTTT.

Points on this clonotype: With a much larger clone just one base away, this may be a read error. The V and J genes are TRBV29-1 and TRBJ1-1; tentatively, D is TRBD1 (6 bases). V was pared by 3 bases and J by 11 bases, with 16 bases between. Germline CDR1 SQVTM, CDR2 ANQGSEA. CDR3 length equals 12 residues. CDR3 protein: CSVEAGAGDAFF. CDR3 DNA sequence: TGCAGCGTTGAGGCGGGGGCCGGGGATGCTTTCTTT.

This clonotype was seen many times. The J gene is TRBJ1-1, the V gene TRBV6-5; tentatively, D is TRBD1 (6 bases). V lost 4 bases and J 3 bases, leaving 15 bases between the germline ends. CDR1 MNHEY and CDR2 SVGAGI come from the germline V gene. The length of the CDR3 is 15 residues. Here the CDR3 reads CASSLTGIEDTEAFF. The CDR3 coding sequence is TGTGCCAGCAGTTTAACAGGGATAGAGGACACTGAAGCTTTCTTT.

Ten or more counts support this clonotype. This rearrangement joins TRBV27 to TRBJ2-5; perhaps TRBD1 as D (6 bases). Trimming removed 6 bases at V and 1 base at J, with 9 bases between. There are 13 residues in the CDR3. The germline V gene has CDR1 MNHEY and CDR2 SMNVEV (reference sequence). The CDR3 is CASRTGVQETQYF. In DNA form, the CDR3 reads TGTGCCAGCAGGACAGGAGTCCAAGAGACCCAGTACTTC.

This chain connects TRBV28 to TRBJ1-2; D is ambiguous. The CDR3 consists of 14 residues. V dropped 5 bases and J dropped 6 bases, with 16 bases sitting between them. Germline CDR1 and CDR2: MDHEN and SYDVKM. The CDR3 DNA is TGTGCCAGCAGTCCCCCCGGCAGGCTCGATGGCTACACCTTC. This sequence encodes CASSPPGRLDGYTF.

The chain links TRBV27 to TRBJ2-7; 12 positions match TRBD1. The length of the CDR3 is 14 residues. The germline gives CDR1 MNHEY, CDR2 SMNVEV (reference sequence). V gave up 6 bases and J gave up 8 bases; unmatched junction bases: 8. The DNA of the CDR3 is TGTGCCAGCAGCGCCGGGACAGGGGGCCGTCAGCAGTACTTC. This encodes CASSAGTGGRQQYF.

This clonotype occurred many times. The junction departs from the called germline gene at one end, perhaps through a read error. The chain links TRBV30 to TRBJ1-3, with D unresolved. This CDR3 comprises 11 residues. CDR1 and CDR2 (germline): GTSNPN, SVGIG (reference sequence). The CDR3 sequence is CASSGGYTIYF. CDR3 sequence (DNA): TGTGCCTCGTCGGGTGGATACACCATATATTTT.